This T cell receptor beta chain stems from a study of blood T cells in healthy people across ages. There are 14 residues in the CDR3. Germline CDR1 DFQATT, CDR2 SNEGSKA (reference sequence). V lost 5 bases, J lost 2 bases, and 13 bases lay in between. The authors ran a second PCR of roughly 6 to 12 cycles using a sample-barcoded 5' primer and a J-beta primer mix. TCRdb reanalysed the 5' RACE reads using MiXCR and keeps one entry per CDR3 protein. The data hold 600,000 to 850,000 distinct CDR3 sequences, with 35% to 45% observed a single time. In regard to this clonotype: Its antigen remains unknown.

The donors, aged roughly 6 to 100, were healthy Caucasians from Russia. Every donor gave 9 to 10 milliliters of peripheral blood. Per individual sample, total RNA of at least 6 micrograms was extracted. Study-level points and caveats: A roughly linear age-dependent decrease characterized TCR beta diversity per million T cells.

The material sequenced was blood. The receptor was isolated from a woman in her sixties or seventies in good health. This chain links TRBV20-1 with TRBJ2-1; tentatively, D is TRBD2 (6 bases). The CDR3 bases are TGCAGTGCTGCCCGGGGAGGTACCTACAATGAGCAGTTCTTC. Protein product: CSAARGGTYNEQFF.